What follows are 21 T cell receptor beta chains derived from one specimen sequenced in a study of breast tumors, draining lymph nodes, adjacent tissues. Axillary draining lymph nodes of breast cancer patients supplied the node samples. From the multiplex PCR reads, TCRdb called clonotypes with MiXCR, one entry per CDR3 protein. This sample has approximately 170,000 distinct CDR3 sequences, with 30% to 35% found just once. Sequences were obtained from axillary lymph node tissue. These receptors originate from a female donor with breast cancer. Some clones in this sample may be carry-over from other donors' samples.

The CDR3 protein is CAWSVGATGELFF. CDR3 bases: TGTGCCTGGAGTGTAGGGGCCACCGGGGAGCTGTTTTTT. The chain joins TRBV30 to TRBJ2-2, with TRBD1 as a possible D gene (5 bases). CDR3 length equals 13 residues. Between the trimmed V and J ends, which lost 0 bases and 4 bases, there was a span of 6 bases. Germline V CDR1 and CDR2: GTSNPN, SVGIG (reference sequence).

V is TRBV7-2 and J is TRBJ2-3; D is unresolved. Germline CDR1 SGHTA, CDR2 FQGNSA. V was pared by 6 bases and J by 6 bases, with 10 bases between. This CDR3 is built from 12 residues. The CDR3 spells CASSSRRDTQYF. CDR3 in DNA: TGTGCCAGCAGTTCCCGTAGGGATACGCAGTATTTT.

In this sample, this clonotype turned up many times. The chain has TRBV24-1 and TRBJ2-3; TRBD1 is a possible D gene (6 bases). This CDR3 comprises 14 residues. Germline CDR1 reads KGHDR; CDR2 reads SFDVKD. V was pared by 5 bases and J by 3 bases, with 11 bases between. Here the CDR3 reads CATSGSQGTDTQYF. CDR3 DNA: TGTGCCACCAGTGGATCCCAGGGGACAGATACGCAGTATTTT.

This clonotype occurred many times. The chain combines TRBV20-1 with TRBJ1-5, with 9 positions matching TRBD1. CDR1 is DFQATT and CDR2 is SNEGSKA in the germline V gene (reference sequence). The CDR3 is 14 amino acids. J lost 7 bases, V lost 1 base, and 5 bases had no gene match. CDR3 residues: CSARGGTGKQPQHF. CDR3 coding DNA: TGCAGTGCTAGAGGAGGGACAGGGAAACAGCCCCAGCATTTT.

This clonotype was seen at least ten times. Here the CDR3 reads CASSDWRTGNTGELFF. For the CDR3, the DNA is TGTGCCAGCAGTGATTGGAGGACAGGGAACACCGGGGAGCTGTTTTTT. The chain uses TRBV25-1 and TRBJ2-2, with 7 bases aligning to TRBD1. CDR1 is MGHDK, CDR2 SYGVNS, per germline. Trimming took 3 bases from V and 1 from J; bases not matched to a gene: 5. This CDR3 is built from 16 residues.

There are many counts of this clonotype. V usage is TRBV13 and J usage is TRBJ1-3, with D possibly matching TRBD1 (6 bases). The V gene lost 5 bases and the J gene lost 5 bases, with 19 bases spanning the gap. The germline CDR1 and CDR2 sequences are PRHDT and FYEKMQ (reference sequence). CDR3 size: 16 residues. In DNA, the CDR3 is TGTGCCAGCAGCGTCCAATGGGGGCACAACAGAAACACCATATATTTT. Protein product: CASSVQWGHNRNTIYF.

The chain links TRBV7-2 to TRBJ1-4; unclear D gene. CDR1 is SGHTA and CDR2 is FQGNSA in the germline V gene. This CDR3 spans 15 amino acids. Between the trimmed V and J ends, which lost 5 bases and 4 bases, there was a span of 14 bases. CDR3 in amino acids: CASSPMGYYNEKLFF. The CDR3 nucleotides are TGTGCCAGCAGCCCGATGGGGTATTATAATGAAAAACTGTTTTTT.

As regards this clonotype: The junction and the germline gene differ at one end; a read error may be behind it. The genes are TRBV6-5 and TRBJ2-1; 10 positions agree with TRBD1. This CDR3 has 17 amino acids. CDR1 MNHEY and CDR2 SVGAGI come from the germline V gene. The CDR3 spells CATKFKSGTGVYNEQFF. DNA for the CDR3: TGCGCCACAAAGTTCAAATCCGGGACAGGGGTCTACAATGAGCAGTTCTTC.

The table lists this clonotype with a few counts. The gene calls are TRBV12-3 or TRBV12-4 and TRBJ1-1; D perhaps matches TRBD1 (6 bases). The CDR3 length is 13 residues. Trimming shortened V by 6 bases and J by 3 bases, and 11 bases separated the two germline ends. Written as DNA, the CDR3 is TGTGCCAGCAGCGTAGAGGGGGACACTGAAGCTTTCTTT. Amino acids: CASSVEGDTEAFF.

V and J are TRBV12-5 and TRBJ2-3; 8 bases match TRBD1. The DNA matches TRBJ2-5 better at its end, which makes the J call doubtful. CDR3 size: 18 residues. Germline CDR1 and CDR2: LGHNT and FRNRAP. CDR3 sequence reads: CASSATGALYNERETQYF. Here the CDR3 DNA reads TGTGCCAGCTCTGCGACAGGGGCCCTTTACAATGAGCGGGAGACCCAGTACTTC.

This clonotype was seen many times. The chain is built from TRBV2 and TRBJ2-3; 9 nucleotides align to TRBD1. The junction had 9 bases not matched to a gene; V was cut back by 6 bases and J by 5 bases. The CDR3 has 15 residues. The V gene's germline CDR1 is SNHLY and CDR2 FYNNEI. The CDR3 region has the DNA TGTGCCAGCAGACCCGGGACAGGGTGGGTAGATACGCAGTATTTT. This translates into CASRPGTGWVDTQYF. The whole variable domain, remainder taken from reference TRBV2 and TRBJ2-3, is EPEVTQTPSHQVTQMGQEVILRCVPISNHLYFYWYRQILGQKVEFLVSFYNNEISEKSEIFDDQFSVERPDGSNFTLKIRSTKLEDSAMYFCASRPGTGWVDTQYFGPGTRLTVL.

As for this clonotype: Because the CDR3 is missing its conserved closing phenylalanine or tryptophan, this is likely a read error. The chain joins TRBV19 to TRBJ2-3, with D perhaps TRBD2 (5 bases). Per germline, CDR1 LNHDA and CDR2 SQIVND (reference sequence). V dropped 0 bases and J dropped 4 bases, with 14 bases sitting between them. There are 16 residues in the CDR3. The DNA for the CDR3 is TGTGCCAGTAGTATAGAGAGGGAAAGTCTGTCAGATACGCAGTATTCT. Translated: CASSIERESLSDTQYS.

This clonotype has only a few counts. The rearrangement joins TRBV6-2 or TRBV6-3 to TRBJ1-5; D is uncertain. V lost 8 bases to trimming and J lost 9 bases, with 17 bases between them. From germline, CDR1 is MNHEY and CDR2 SVGEGT. This CDR3 has 13 residues. The CDR3 region is CASDPPHRGPQHF. CDR3 nucleotide sequence: TGTGCCAGCGACCCGCCCCACCGAGGGCCCCAGCATTTT.

This chain joins TRBV20-1 and TRBJ2-7; 12 bases align to TRBD1. The CDR3 extends over 14 amino acids. The germline gives CDR1 DFQATT, CDR2 SNEGSKA (reference sequence). V was clipped by 4 bases and J by 4 bases; unmatched bases: 5. The CDR3 bases are TGCAGTGCTACGGGACAGGGGGCGGATTACGAGCAGTACTTC. This translates into CSATGQGADYEQYF.

The sample holds many counts of this clonotype. The chain recombines TRBV20-1 with TRBJ2-1; no reliable D call. Trimming removed 4 bases at V and 4 bases at J, with 5 bases between. Germline CDR1 DFQATT, CDR2 SNEGSKA (reference sequence). The CDR3 consists of 11 residues. CDR3 DNA: TGCAGTGCTATACTGTACAATGAGCAGTTCTTC. This gives the protein CSAILYNEQFF.

J is TRBJ2-3 and V is TRBV5-1; D might be TRBD2 (5 bases). This CDR3 spans 14 amino acids. Trimming removed 1 base at V and 2 bases at J, with 8 bases between. Germline values: CDR1 SGHRS, CDR2 YFSETQ. This chain's CDR3 is CASSLSGNTDTQYF. In DNA, the CDR3 is TGCGCCAGCAGCTTGTCGGGGAACACAGATACGCAGTATTTT.

This clonotype was seen at least ten times. This chain connects TRBV9 to TRBJ2-7; D is unclear. The germline V gene has CDR1 SGDLS and CDR2 YYNGEE. This CDR3 has 16 residues. Trimming removed 0 bases at V and 1 base at J, with 14 bases between. CDR3 amino acids: CASSVAPAVRSYEQYF. In DNA, the CDR3 is TGTGCCAGCAGCGTAGCACCAGCTGTTCGTTCCTACGAGCAGTACTTC.

This clonotype was picked up one time. This sequence joins TRBV10-3 and TRBJ2-7; TRBD2 might be the D (6 bases). This CDR3 contains 15 residues. V was pared by 2 bases and J by 2 bases, with 13 bases between. In germline, CDR1 is ENHRY, CDR2 SYGVKD. CDR3 nucleotide sequence: TGTGCCATCAGTGAGCGGGAGCGCGCGACCTACGAGCAGTACTTC. As protein: CAISERERATYEQYF.

The V and J genes are TRBV7-2 and TRBJ2-7; D is perhaps TRBD2 (6 bases). Per the germline V gene, CDR1 is SGHTA and CDR2 is FQGNSA. Trimming cost V 6 bases and J 7 bases, with 13 bases left between them. CDR3 length: 12 residues. CDR3 region: CASRGGWYEQYF. The CDR3, as DNA: TGTGCCAGCAGGGGGGGATGGTATGAGCAGTACTTC.

The rearrangement joins TRBV9 to TRBJ2-1, with a possible D match to TRBD2 (7 bases). The CDR3 contains 14 residues. CDR1 is SGDLS and CDR2 is YYNGEE in the germline V gene. Trimming stripped 4 bases from V and 9 bases from J, with 17 bases between. Here the CDR3 reads CASSPLAGAGEQFF. The CDR3 DNA sequence: TGTGCCAGCAGCCCTCTCGCGGGGGCAGGTGAGCAGTTCTTC.

The rearrangement uses TRBV12-5 and TRBJ2-7; TRBD2 matches at 13 bases. Germline lookup yields CDR1 LGHNT and CDR2 FRNRAP. The CDR3 sequence is 16 residues long. The ends lost 5 bases at V and 6 bases at J; junction bases unmatched: 10. The CDR3 DNA sequence: TGTGCTAGTGGTGCTAAACTAGCGGGGGGGCCCCCCGAGCAGTACTTC. Translated: CASGAKLAGGPPEQYF.